This T cell receptor (beta chain) derives from a study of beta chain features in type 1 diabetes. Expressed TCRB transcripts were sequenced because the isolated RNA had all been reverse transcribed beforehand. Sequencing used immunoSEQ multiplex PCR; TCRdb keeps in-frame clones, though not all of them. The sample has 620,000 or so clones, 15% seen once; the top ten hold about 0.087%. What was sequenced was naive CD4+ T cells from blood. This receptor was obtained from a man younger than 30 in good health.

The CDR3 reads CASSQVDRGGGELFF. The CDR3 DNA reads TGCGCCAGCAGCCAAGTCGACAGGGGCGGCGGGGAGCTGTTTTTT. This chain joins TRBV4-1 and TRBJ2-2; 8 bases line up with TRBD1. CDR3 length equals 15 residues. Losses at the gene ends were 1 base for V and 7 bases for J; bases not matched to a gene: 5. Germline values: CDR1 MGHRA, CDR2 YSYEKL.